A selection of T cell receptor beta chains follows, all from one sample in a study of T cell repertoires in cytomegalovirus infection. MiXCR, run by TCRdb on the reads, gives a single entry per CDR3 protein. The repertoire holds around 100,000 distinct CDR3 sequences, with 16% as singletons. Material: PBMCs. These receptors were collected from a human donor in good health (CMV status not recorded). Some clones in this sample may be carry-over from other donors' samples. The CDR3 runs from the conserved cysteine through the conserved F or W. A D gene is named only where the DNA matches it firmly. Where a row states a size, it is once, few, many or the class of an expanded clone; other rows omit it.

D | size | J | V | DNA | CDR3
NA | many | TRBJ1-1 | TRBV12-3/TRBV12-4 | TGTGCCAGCACTTTTGGGGAGGGGAACACTGAAGCTTTCTTT | CASTFGEGNTEAFF
NA | few | TRBJ2-4 | TRBV4-3 | TGCGCCAGCAGCCCAGAATTCGGGGCCAAAAACATTCAGTACTTC | CASSPEFGAKNIQYF
NA | many | TRBJ2-1 | TRBV7-2 | TGTGCCAGCAGCTTCAGTCCAGAGCAGTTCTTC | CASSFSPEQFF
TRBD2 | NA | TRBJ2-3 | TRBV28 | TGTGCCAGCAGTTCGAAACGACTAGCGGGGGGATTAGATACGCAGTATTTT | CASSSKRLAGGLDTQYF
TRBD1 | NA | TRBJ1-1 | TRBV5-1 | TGCGCCAGCAGCCCGGGCGACAGGGGGCTCACTGAAGCTTTCTTT | CASSPGDRGLTEAFF
TRBD2 | NA | TRBJ2-2 | TRBV10-3 | TGTGCCATCAGTGACTCCCAGCGGGGGTTAACGACCGGGGAGCTGCTTTTT | CAISDSQRGLTTGELLF
NA | few | TRBJ2-1 | TRBV7-2 | TGTGCCAGCAGCTTAGGGCCAATCTCTAGGAGTGAGCAGTTCTTC | CASSLGPISRSEQFF
NA | NA | TRBJ1-4 | TRBV14 | TGTGCCAGCAGCCAACGGCATTTGCGGGAAAAACTGTTTTTT | CASSQRHLREKLFF
TRBD1 | many | TRBJ1-2 | TRBV4-1 | TGCGCCAGCAAGGACAGGGGTCTCCCTAACTATGGCTACACCTTC | CASKDRGLPNYGYTF
NA | few | TRBJ2-3 | TRBV7-3 | TGTGCCAGCAGCTTAAACAGGGCGGCCACAGATACGCAGTATTTT | CASSLNRAATDTQYF
NA | few | TRBJ1-1 | TRBV6-1 | TGTGCCAGCAGGGGGTGGGGCACTGAAGCTTTCTTT | CASRGWGTEAFF
NA | many | TRBJ1-1 | TRBV7-8 | TGTGCCAGCAGCCAGGTGGGGTTGAACACTGAAGCTTTCTTT | CASSQVGLNTEAFF
NA | few | TRBJ1-5 | TRBV6-2/TRBV6-3 | TGTGCCAGCACAGACAGTTATCAGCCCCAGCATTTT | CASTDSYQPQHF
NA | NA | TRBJ2-2 | TRBV10-3 | TGTGCCATCAGTGAGTCGATGTACAGAAAGAACACCGGGGAGCTGTTTTTT | CAISESMYRKNTGELFF
NA | few | TRBJ2-2 | TRBV28 | TGTGCCAGCAGTCCTAGACAGTGGGAGCTGTTTTTT | CASSPRQWELFF
TRBD2 | NA | TRBJ2-3 | TRBV12-3/TRBV12-4 | TGTGCCAGCAGCCTGTGGACTAGCGGGGGTGCTTATCCAGATACGCAGTATTTT | CASSLWTSGGAYPDTQYF
TRBD2 | many | TRBJ2-1 | TRBV7-6 | TGTGCCAGCAGCTTGAAACGGCCGGGGGGCTACAATGAGCAGTTCTTC | CASSLKRPGGYNEQFF
NA | many | TRBJ2-1 | TRBV7-2 | TGTGCCAGCAGCCTATATCGTGACGTTTGGGACAACAATGAGCAGTTCTTC | CASSLYRDVWDNNEQFF
NA | NA | TRBJ1-3 | TRBV14 | TGTGCCAGCAGCTCCGTCCCTCCCTGGACCATATATTTT | CASSSVPPWTIYF
NA | many | TRBJ1-1 | TRBV7-2 | TGTGCCAGCAGCTGGGGACACATGAACACTGAAGCTTTCTTT | CASSWGHMNTEAFF
NA | few | TRBJ2-1 | TRBV29-1 | TGCAGCGTACCCGACAGGATTCGGTACAATGAGCAGTTCTTC | CSVPDRIRYNEQFF
TRBD2 | NA | TRBJ2-7 | TRBV20-1 | TGCAGTGCTAGTCTAGCGGGGGGCTTCTACGAGCAGTACTTC | CSASLAGGFYEQYF
TRBD2 | many | TRBJ2-3 | TRBV7-8 | TGTGCCAGCAGCTTAAGGGGACTAGCGGACCATACTAGCACAGATACGCAGTATTTT | CASSLRGLADHTSTDTQYF
NA | few | TRBJ1-6 | TRBV19 | TGTGCCAGTAGAAGACAGGATAATTCACCCCTCCACTTT | CASRRQDNSPLHF
NA | NA | TRBJ1-6 | TRBV3-1 | TGTGCCAGCAGCCGGAACGACCTGAATTCACCCCTCCACTTT | CASSRNDLNSPLHF
NA | once | TRBJ2-1 | TRBV19 | TGTGCCAGTAGTATGGGCTATCTCAATGAGCAGTTCTTC | CASSMGYLNEQFF
NA | NA | TRBJ2-3 | TRBV7-9 | TGTGCCAGCAGCTTACTAGCCCCGGATACGCAGTATTTT | CASSLLAPDTQYF
TRBD1 | many | TRBJ1-1 | TRBV7-8 | TGTGCCAGCAGCCGGAGCCGGGACAGGGGCGCTGAAGCTTTCTTT | CASSRSRDRGAEAFF
NA | NA | TRBJ2-7 | TRBV20-1 | TGCAGTGCTAGATCCCAGGGAGACTACGAGCAGTACTTC | CSARSQGDYEQYF
NA | NA | TRBJ2-5 | TRBV10-3 | TGTGCCATCAGGGGGACTGTTGAAGAGACCCAGTACTTC | CAIRGTVEETQYF
TRBD2 | few | TRBJ2-5 | TRBV4-1 | TGCGCCAGCAGCCAAGAACTAGCGGGGGTCAAGACCCAGTACTTC | CASSQELAGVKTQYF
NA | NA | TRBJ2-7 | TRBV11-1 | TGTGCCAGCAGCCACACCGATGGGCAAACGAACGAGCAGTACTTC | CASSHTDGQTNEQYF
NA | NA | TRBJ1-1 | TRBV6-2/TRBV6-3 | TGTGCCAGCAGTTACTCGCGGGGGATGAACACTGAAGCTTTCTTT | CASSYSRGMNTEAFF